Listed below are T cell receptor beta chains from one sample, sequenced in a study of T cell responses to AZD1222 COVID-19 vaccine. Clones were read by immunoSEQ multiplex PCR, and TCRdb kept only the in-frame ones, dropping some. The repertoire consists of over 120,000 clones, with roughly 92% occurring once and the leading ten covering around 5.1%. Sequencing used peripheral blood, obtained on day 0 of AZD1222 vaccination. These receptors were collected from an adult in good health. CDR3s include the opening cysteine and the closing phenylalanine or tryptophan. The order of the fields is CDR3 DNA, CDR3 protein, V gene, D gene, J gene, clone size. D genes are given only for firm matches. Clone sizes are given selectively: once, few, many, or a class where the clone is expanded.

cdr3_nt: TGTGCCACCAGCAGCCGGGAAGGGAATGAGCAGTACTTC; cdr3_aa: CATSSREGNEQYF; v_call: TRBV15; d_call: NA; j_call: TRBJ2-7; clone_size: NA
cdr3_nt: TGTGCCAGTAGTGACAGGGAGGCCTACGAGCAGTACTTC; cdr3_aa: CASSDREAYEQYF; v_call: TRBV19; d_call: NA; j_call: TRBJ2-7; clone_size: NA
cdr3_nt: TGTGCCAGCAGCCAAGAAGGGACGTACACTGAAGCTTTCTTT; cdr3_aa: CASSQEGTYTEAFF; v_call: TRBV4-2; d_call: NA; j_call: TRBJ1-1; clone_size: NA
cdr3_nt: TGTGCCAGCAGCAGAGGGACTAGCGGGAGTGTTTACGAGCAGTACTTC; cdr3_aa: CASSRGTSGSVYEQYF; v_call: TRBV7-2; d_call: TRBD2; j_call: TRBJ2-7; clone_size: NA
cdr3_nt: TGTGCTAGTGGAGGGATGACGGAGGGCTACACCTTC; cdr3_aa: CASGGMTEGYTF; v_call: TRBV12-5; d_call: NA; j_call: TRBJ1-2; clone_size: NA
cdr3_nt: TGTGCCAGCAGTTACAGTGGGGGAAATGAAAAACTGTTTTTT; cdr3_aa: CASSYSGGNEKLFF; v_call: TRBV6-5; d_call: NA; j_call: TRBJ1-4; clone_size: few
cdr3_nt: TGTGCCAGCAGCCAGGGGAGCCACTATGGCTACACCTTC; cdr3_aa: CASSQGSHYGYTF; v_call: TRBV3-1/TRBV3-2; d_call: NA; j_call: TRBJ1-2; clone_size: NA
cdr3_nt: TGTGCCAGCAGTGCTCGGGGGGACTCCTACGAGCAGTACTTC; cdr3_aa: CASSARGDSYEQYF; v_call: TRBV25-1; d_call: TRBD2; j_call: TRBJ2-7; clone_size: few
cdr3_nt: TGTGCCAGCAGCGATACGGAACTCACAGATACGCAGTATTTT; cdr3_aa: CASSDTELTDTQYF; v_call: TRBV5-5; d_call: NA; j_call: TRBJ2-3; clone_size: NA
cdr3_nt: TGTGCCAGCAGCCAAGCGGTAGCCTCTGGAAACACCATATATTTT; cdr3_aa: CASSQAVASGNTIYF; v_call: TRBV3-1/TRBV3-2; d_call: NA; j_call: TRBJ1-3; clone_size: NA
cdr3_nt: TGTGCCAGCAGTTACCTTTATAATTACGAGCAGTACTTC; cdr3_aa: CASSYLYNYEQYF; v_call: TRBV6-6; d_call: NA; j_call: TRBJ2-7; clone_size: NA
cdr3_nt: TGCAGCGTTGCCGGGACGGACAAAAACATTCAGTACTTC; cdr3_aa: CSVAGTDKNIQYF; v_call: TRBV29-1; d_call: NA; j_call: TRBJ2-4; clone_size: NA
cdr3_nt: TGTGCCAGCAGGGGGTTCCTTACACGGTACAATGAGCAGTTCTTC; cdr3_aa: CASRGFLTRYNEQFF; v_call: TRBV27; d_call: NA; j_call: TRBJ2-1; clone_size: once
cdr3_nt: TGTGCCACCAGTGATGCTAGGGGACCTTACAATGAGCAGTTCTTC; cdr3_aa: CATSDARGPYNEQFF; v_call: TRBV24-1; d_call: NA; j_call: TRBJ2-1; clone_size: NA
cdr3_nt: TGTGCCAGCAGCTCAACAGGGAACACTGAAGCTTTCTTT; cdr3_aa: CASSSTGNTEAFF; v_call: TRBV7-2; d_call: NA; j_call: TRBJ1-1; clone_size: NA
cdr3_nt: TGTGCCAGCAGTTCGGCACCTAGCGGGGGTTGGGAGACCCAGTACTTC; cdr3_aa: CASSSAPSGGWETQYF; v_call: TRBV27; d_call: TRBD2; j_call: TRBJ2-5; clone_size: NA
cdr3_nt: TGCGCCAGCAGCCAAGACGGGATTATTCAGGGAAACACCATATATTTT; cdr3_aa: CASSQDGIIQGNTIYF; v_call: TRBV4-1; d_call: NA; j_call: TRBJ1-3; clone_size: NA
cdr3_nt: TGTGCTAGTGGTGTACAGGGCTCGAACACTGAAGCTTTCTTT; cdr3_aa: CASGVQGSNTEAFF; v_call: TRBV12-5; d_call: NA; j_call: TRBJ1-1; clone_size: NA
cdr3_nt: TGTGCCAGCAGTATAGATAGCAATCAGCCCCAGCATTTT; cdr3_aa: CASSIDSNQPQHF; v_call: TRBV28; d_call: NA; j_call: TRBJ1-5; clone_size: NA
cdr3_nt: TGTGCCAGCAGCCCAAACGTGAACACTGAAGCTTTCTTT; cdr3_aa: CASSPNVNTEAFF; v_call: TRBV11-3; d_call: NA; j_call: TRBJ1-1; clone_size: NA
cdr3_nt: TGTGCCAGCAGAGTGCCCCCTTCGACAGGGGGAAACTATGGCTACACCTTC; cdr3_aa: CASRVPPSTGGNYGYTF; v_call: TRBV28; d_call: TRBD1; j_call: TRBJ1-2; clone_size: NA
cdr3_nt: TGTGCCAGCAGCCCCCTGGGCGGGAGTAGCACAGATACGCAGTATTTT; cdr3_aa: CASSPLGGSSTDTQYF; v_call: TRBV11-3; d_call: TRBD2; j_call: TRBJ2-3; clone_size: NA
cdr3_nt: TGCGCCAGCAGCCCCGTACACGGGACAGGGCTGATGAACACTGAAGCTTTCTTT; cdr3_aa: CASSPVHGTGLMNTEAFF; v_call: TRBV5-1; d_call: TRBD1; j_call: TRBJ1-1; clone_size: NA
cdr3_nt: TGTGCCAGCAGCCGATACGGGACAGGGGATTATGGCTACACCTTC; cdr3_aa: CASSRYGTGDYGYTF; v_call: TRBV5-4; d_call: TRBD1; j_call: TRBJ1-2; clone_size: NA
cdr3_nt: TGTGCCAGCAGTGGGACAGGGGGCGGGGAGCAGTACTTC; cdr3_aa: CASSGTGGGEQYF; v_call: TRBV2; d_call: TRBD1; j_call: TRBJ2-7; clone_size: NA
cdr3_nt: TGTGCCAGCTCACCGAGGACAGTCAGCTACGAGCAGTACTTC; cdr3_aa: CASSPRTVSYEQYF; v_call: TRBV18; d_call: NA; j_call: TRBJ2-7; clone_size: NA
cdr3_nt: TGCGCCAGCAGTGATTATAGCAATCAGCCCCAGCATTTT; cdr3_aa: CASSDYSNQPQHF; v_call: TRBV10-2; d_call: NA; j_call: TRBJ1-5; clone_size: NA
cdr3_nt: TGTGCCAGCCGGACAGGTTATTACGAGCAGTACTTC; cdr3_aa: CASRTGYYEQYF; v_call: TRBV18; d_call: TRBD1; j_call: TRBJ2-7; clone_size: NA
cdr3_nt: TGTGCCAGCAGCCAGCAGGGGCTGGAGACAGATACGCAGTATTTT; cdr3_aa: CASSQQGLETDTQYF; v_call: TRBV3-1/TRBV3-2; d_call: NA; j_call: TRBJ2-3; clone_size: NA
cdr3_nt: TGTGCCAGCAGTAACCCGCGACAGGGGTGGGCGACCCAGTACTTC; cdr3_aa: CASSNPRQGWATQYF; v_call: TRBV6-5; d_call: TRBD1; j_call: TRBJ2-5; clone_size: NA
cdr3_nt: TGTGCCAGCTCGTTAGCGGACAGCCGCTCTGGAAACACCATATATTTT; cdr3_aa: CASSLADSRSGNTIYF; v_call: TRBV18; d_call: NA; j_call: TRBJ1-3; clone_size: NA
cdr3_nt: TGTGCCAGCAGTGGAGTCGGGGGGACCTACGAGCAGTACTTC; cdr3_aa: CASSGVGGTYEQYF; v_call: TRBV25-1; d_call: TRBD2; j_call: TRBJ2-7; clone_size: NA
cdr3_nt: TGTGCCAGCGGCGGCAGGGGGGCGCTCAAAGAGACCCAGTACTTC; cdr3_aa: CASGGRGALKETQYF; v_call: TRBV25-1; d_call: NA; j_call: TRBJ2-5; clone_size: NA
cdr3_nt: TGCAGTGCTCGTGTTGGAGCTCGAGAAAAACTGTTTTTT; cdr3_aa: CSARVGAREKLFF; v_call: TRBV20-1; d_call: NA; j_call: TRBJ1-4; clone_size: NA
cdr3_nt: TGTGCCATCAGTGAGGGGGACAGAGACACCGGGGAGCTGTTTTTT; cdr3_aa: CAISEGDRDTGELFF; v_call: TRBV10-3; d_call: TRBD1; j_call: TRBJ2-2; clone_size: NA
cdr3_nt: TGTGCCAGTAGCCCTAGACTAGCGGGAGCCATAACCTCCTACAATGAGCAGTTCTTC; cdr3_aa: CASSPRLAGAITSYNEQFF; v_call: TRBV19; d_call: TRBD2; j_call: TRBJ2-1; clone_size: NA
cdr3_nt: TGCGCCAGCAGCCAAGTGGGGGCTATGAACACTGAAGCTTTCTTT; cdr3_aa: CASSQVGAMNTEAFF; v_call: TRBV4-1; d_call: NA; j_call: TRBJ1-1; clone_size: NA
cdr3_nt: TGTGCCAGCAGTACCCAACCGGGACAGGGGAATCAGCCCCAGCATTTT; cdr3_aa: CASSTQPGQGNQPQHF; v_call: TRBV28; d_call: TRBD1; j_call: TRBJ1-5; clone_size: NA
cdr3_nt: TGTGCCAGCAGTTACGAAGGTGTCACTGAAGCTTTCTTT; cdr3_aa: CASSYEGVTEAFF; v_call: TRBV6-5; d_call: NA; j_call: TRBJ1-1; clone_size: NA
cdr3_nt: TGTGCCAGCAGCTTAGATGGGCTCAAAGGGGGGGAGACCCAGTACTTC; cdr3_aa: CASSLDGLKGGETQYF; v_call: TRBV7-2; d_call: NA; j_call: TRBJ2-5; clone_size: once
cdr3_nt: TGCGCCAGCAGTGAGTTCGGGCTCTTGGGGGAGCAGTACTTC; cdr3_aa: CASSEFGLLGEQYF; v_call: TRBV10-1; d_call: NA; j_call: TRBJ2-7; clone_size: once
cdr3_nt: TGCGCCAGCAGCTTTATGGCAGATACGCAGTATTTT; cdr3_aa: CASSFMADTQYF; v_call: TRBV5-1; d_call: NA; j_call: TRBJ2-3; clone_size: NA
cdr3_nt: TGTGCCAGCTCCCTGGGACTAGCGGGGATCAATGAGCAGTTCTTC; cdr3_aa: CASSLGLAGINEQFF; v_call: TRBV18; d_call: TRBD2; j_call: TRBJ2-1; clone_size: NA
cdr3_nt: TGTGCCAGCAGCGCTCCCCTGGGACAGGGAGGCAATGAGCAGTTCTTC; cdr3_aa: CASSAPLGQGGNEQFF; v_call: TRBV11-3; d_call: TRBD1; j_call: TRBJ2-1; clone_size: NA
cdr3_nt: TGTGCCAGCAGCCGAAATGGCCCACAGGGGTATAGAGAGACCCAGTACTTC; cdr3_aa: CASSRNGPQGYRETQYF; v_call: TRBV5-6; d_call: TRBD1; j_call: TRBJ2-5; clone_size: NA
cdr3_nt: TGTGCCAGCGACCCGAAGACCCAGTACTTC; cdr3_aa: CASDPKTQYF; v_call: TRBV7-9; d_call: NA; j_call: TRBJ2-5; clone_size: NA
cdr3_nt: TGTGCCACCAGCAGAGGGGGACTAGCTGGCAATGAGCAGTTCTTC; cdr3_aa: CATSRGGLAGNEQFF; v_call: TRBV15; d_call: TRBD2; j_call: TRBJ2-1; clone_size: NA
cdr3_nt: TGTGCCAGCAATCTACAGGGGGTCACCGGGGAGCTGTTTTTT; cdr3_aa: CASNLQGVTGELFF; v_call: TRBV28; d_call: TRBD1; j_call: TRBJ2-2; clone_size: NA
cdr3_nt: TGTGCCAGCAGTCCGTCGGCAGAGACCCAGTACTTC; cdr3_aa: CASSPSAETQYF; v_call: TRBV28; d_call: NA; j_call: TRBJ2-5; clone_size: once
cdr3_nt: TGTGCCACCAGTGCCGGGACGGAACGTGGCTACACCTTC; cdr3_aa: CATSAGTERGYTF; v_call: TRBV24-1; d_call: NA; j_call: TRBJ1-2; clone_size: NA
cdr3_nt: TGCGCCAGCAGCTTGTTTAGCGGGAGCTCCTACGAGCAGTACTTC; cdr3_aa: CASSLFSGSSYEQYF; v_call: TRBV5-1; d_call: TRBD2; j_call: TRBJ2-7; clone_size: NA
cdr3_nt: TGTGCCAGCAGTGATGGACAGGGAATGGGCGGCTACACCTTC; cdr3_aa: CASSDGQGMGGYTF; v_call: TRBV6-1; d_call: TRBD1; j_call: TRBJ1-2; clone_size: NA
cdr3_nt: TGTGCCAGCAGCTTGCCCCAGCTGAACACCGGGGAGCTGTTTTTT; cdr3_aa: CASSLPQLNTGELFF; v_call: TRBV5-5; d_call: NA; j_call: TRBJ2-2; clone_size: NA